This passage covers 13 T cell receptor beta chains from one sample sequenced in a study of regulatory T cells in long-lasting Graves disease. For TCR beta, libraries came from iRepertoire HTBI primers and Arm-PCR of CDR3 regions. TCRdb analysed the multiplex PCR reads with MiXCR anew, one entry per CDR3 protein. The table includes about 470,000 distinct CDR3 sequences, roughly 17% detected once. Time point meaning: newly diagnosed GD, antithyroid drugs for less than 3 months. PBMC RNA served as the TCR library source. The same data also went into a second study, on T cells in Graves' hyperthyroidism and ophthalmopathy.

The sample here was peripheral blood mononuclear cells (PBMCs), taken at new diagnosis, from a patient treated with antithyroid drugs. The source is a man aged 40-50 years with Graves disease.

CDR3 region: CASSTGAATNEKLFF. The CDR3 DNA reads as TGTGCCAGTAGTACCGGGGCCGCAACTAATGAAAAACTGTTTTTT. The chain is built from TRBV19 and TRBJ1-4; the D gene is possibly TRBD1 (5 bases). The CDR3 runs to 15 residues. The V gene lost 4 bases and the J gene lost 0 bases, with 9 bases spanning the gap. Germline loops: CDR1 LNHDA, CDR2 SQIVND (reference sequence).

There are many counts of this clonotype. The chain couples TRBV12-3 or TRBV12-4 to TRBJ1-1; TRBD1 might be the D (5 bases). Trimming shortened V by 7 bases and J by 6 bases, and 18 bases separated the two germline ends. The CDR3 runs to 14 residues. In DNA, the CDR3 is TGTGCCAGCACCCGCCAGGGAGTTGCTTCTGAAGCTTTCTTT. The encoded protein is CASTRQGVASEAFF.

Details on this clonotype: The conserved phenylalanine or tryptophan normally closing the CDR3 is absent here, so this likely arose from a read error. This chain uses TRBV2 with TRBJ2-5; D ambiguous. Deletions cut 7 bases from V and 3 bases from J, with 15 bases between. The CDR3 spans 14 residues. Per germline, CDR1 SNHLY and CDR2 FYNNEI. The CDR3 bases are TGTGCCAGCATTCCTGGGGTGGTGGAAGAGACCCAGTACCTC. Protein: CASIPGVVEETQYL.

The V call is TRBV7-9, the J call TRBJ2-3; possible D gene TRBD1, 6 bases. This CDR3 contains 15 residues. Germline-derived CDR1 and CDR2 are SEHNR and FQNEAQ (reference sequence). Trimming took 6 bases from V and 1 from J, leaving 14 bases between them. The CDR3 reads CASRTARGGTDTQYF. CDR3 nucleotides: TGTGCCAGCAGAACCGCCAGGGGTGGCACAGATACGCAGTATTTT.

This chain links TRBV4-1 with TRBJ2-3; 9 bases fit TRBD1. Germline V gene sequence: CDR1 MGHRA, CDR2 YSYEKL. The trim removed 1 base at V and 5 bases at J, leaving 4 bases unmatched. The CDR3 loop spans 15 amino acids. CDR3 sequence: CASSQGTGVRDTQYF. The CDR3 bases are TGCGCCAGCAGCCAAGGGACAGGGGTGCGAGATACGCAGTATTTT.

The table lists this clonotype with many counts. V is TRBV11-2 and J is TRBJ1-2; D is uncertain. The CDR3 runs 14 residues. CDR1 and CDR2 from the germline V gene are SGHAT and FQNNGV. Between the trimmed V and J ends, which lost 2 bases and 1 base, there was a span of 8 bases. In DNA, the CDR3 is TGTGCCAGCAGCTTATCACGCAATAACTATGGCTACACCTTC. This gives the protein CASSLSRNNYGYTF.

This clonotype was observed at least ten times. V is TRBV20-1 and J is TRBJ2-7, with TRBD1 identical over 7 bases. Trimming took 6 bases from V and 0 from J; bases not matched to a gene: 5. Looked up from germline, CDR1 is DFQATT and CDR2 is SNEGSKA (reference sequence). CDR3 length equals 13 residues. As DNA, the CDR3 is TGCAGTGCCAATCGGGACAGCTCCTACGAGCAGTACTTC. It yields the protein CSANRDSSYEQYF.

The genes are TRBV27 and TRBJ1-5; tentative D call: TRBD1 (5 bases). There are 13 residues in the CDR3. Germline V gives CDR1 MNHEY, CDR2 SMNVEV (reference sequence). Trimming stripped 5 bases from V and 7 bases from J, with 12 bases between. Here the CDR3 DNA reads TGTGCCAGCAGTGATTCAGGGTTACAGCCCCAGCATTTT. Protein: CASSDSGLQPQHF.

This clonotype was seen a handful of times. This sequence joins TRBV19 and TRBJ1-5; TRBD1 aligns across 8 bases. With V trimmed by 5 bases and J by 2 bases, 17 bases remained unmatched. The CDR3 sequence is 19 residues long. Germline CDR1 reads LNHDA; CDR2 reads SQIVND (reference sequence). The CDR3 DNA is TGTGCCAGTAGTCTCGAGGGACAGGCGGGATCCAGGGGCAATCAGCCCCAGCATTTT. Encoded protein: CASSLEGQAGSRGNQPQHF.

This clonotype appeared many times. The rearrangement joins TRBV11-3 to TRBJ2-1; 7 bases fit TRBD1. V shed 0 bases and J 8 bases; nucleotides not matched to a gene: 4. The CDR3 has 14 residues. In germline, CDR1 is SGHNT, CDR2 YENEEA. The CDR3 loop reads CASSLDKQGDEQFF. The CDR3 DNA follows: TGTGCCAGCAGCTTAGATAAGCAGGGGGATGAGCAGTTCTTC. The entire variable domain, with the rest obtained from reference TRBV11-3 and TRBJ2-1, is as follows: EAGVVQSPRYKIIEKKQPVAFWCNPISGHNTLYWYLQNLGQGPELLIRYENEEAVDDSQLPKDRFSAERLKGVDSTLKIQPAELGDSAVYLCASSLDKQGDEQFFGPGTRLTVL.

The chain uses TRBV27 and TRBJ2-2; no clear D gene. Germline V CDR1 and CDR2: MNHEY, SMNVEV (reference sequence). Trimming took 1 base from V and 3 from J, leaving 3 bases between them. The CDR3 consists of 13 residues. The CDR3 loop is CASSLYDTGELFF. The CDR3 DNA is TGTGCCAGCAGTTTATACGACACCGGGGAGCTGTTTTTT.

This chain joins TRBV11-1 and TRBJ2-2; 8 bases agree with TRBD2. Germline lookup yields CDR1 SGHAT and CDR2 FQDESV (reference sequence). The length of the CDR3 is 16 residues. V trimming: 1 base; J trimming: 0 bases; junction bases outside the gene matches: 1. The CDR3 is CASSLGAGANTGELFF. The CDR3 DNA reads as TGTGCCAGCAGCTTAGGAGCGGGGGCGAACACCGGGGAGCTGTTTTTT.

On this clonotype itself: A much larger clonotype is one base distant, so this may be a read error. This sequence joins TRBV3-1 and TRBJ1-3; D is possibly TRBD1 (6 bases). CDR3 length equals 17 residues. The germline gives CDR1 LGHDT, CDR2 YNNKEL (reference sequence). CDR3 residues: CASSTWTEGLSGNAIYF. The CDR3 region has the DNA TGTGCCAGCAGCACCTGGACAGAAGGGCTCTCTGGAAACGCCATATATTTT.